A selection of T cell receptor beta chains follows, all from one sample in a study of blood T cell repertoires in COVID-19. Profiling relied on immunoSEQ multiplex PCR, and the TCRdb table lists in-frame clones only, not all of them. This table has about 130,000 clones, 81% appearing once. The sequenced sample consisted of peripheral blood. The receptors come from a woman aged 45-60 years with acute or convalescent COVID-19. The CDR3 runs from the conserved cysteine through the conserved F or W. D genes are given only for firm matches. Expanded clones get a size class; other rows say once, few or many, or leave the size out.

j_call d_call clone_size v_call cdr3_nt cdr3_aa
TRBJ1-2 NA NA TRBV6-2/TRBV6-3 TGTGCCAGCAGTTACGGGGCAGGGGTGATCTATGGCTACACCTTC CASSYGAGVIYGYTF
TRBJ2-7 TRBD2 few TRBV4-2 TGTGCCAGCAGCCAAGATACCAGCGGGACCTACGAGCAGTACTTC CASSQDTSGTYEQYF
TRBJ2-3 NA NA TRBV15 TGTGCCACCAGCAGAGGGGCTAGCCTACGCACAGATACGCAGTATTTT CATSRGASLRTDTQYF
TRBJ1-2 TRBD1 NA TRBV29-1 TGCAGCGTTGAAACGGACAGGGATTATGGCTACACCTTC CSVETDRDYGYTF
TRBJ2-1 TRBD2 NA TRBV3-1/TRBV3-2 TGTGCCAGCAGCCAAGGTTCTAGCGGGGGGGCTTTAAGTGAGCAGTTCTTC CASSQGSSGGALSEQFF
TRBJ2-3 TRBD1 NA TRBV18 TGTGCCAGCTCACCACCCCAGGGGGTGGATACGCAGTATTTT CASSPPQGVDTQYF
TRBJ2-7 TRBD1 few TRBV9 TGTGCCAGCAGCGTAACGGCAGGGGGCTACGAGCAGTACTTC CASSVTAGGYEQYF
TRBJ2-1 TRBD2 many TRBV7-9 TGTGCCAGCAGCTTAGCGTTAGCGGGGGCCTACAATGAGCAGTTCTTC CASSLALAGAYNEQFF
TRBJ2-6 NA NA TRBV7-6 TGTGCCAGCAGCCCACTCCAGGGATCTGGGGCCAACGTCCTGACTTTC CASSPLQGSGANVLTF
TRBJ1-5 TRBD1 NA TRBV3-1/TRBV3-2 TGTGCCAGCAGCCAAGGGGACAGGGAAGTTCAGCCCCAGCATTTT CASSQGDREVQPQHF
TRBJ2-2 TRBD2 NA TRBV7-8 TGTGCCAGCAGCGGGGGACTAGCGGGGGGGCGCCGGGAGCTGTTTTTT CASSGGLAGGRRELFF
TRBJ2-4 TRBD2 NA TRBV7-2 TGTGCCAGCAGCTTAGCGGCTAGCGGGAGTTACCCGTACTTC CASSLAASGSYPYF
TRBJ1-4 NA NA TRBV4-1 TGCGCCAGCAGCCCCCTTAATTTTATAGGGGCTTCTAATGAAAAACTGTTTTTT CASSPLNFIGASNEKLFF
TRBJ2-2 NA once TRBV18 TGTGCCAGCTCCCGGGACACCACGAACACCGGGGAGCTGTTTTTT CASSRDTTNTGELFF
TRBJ1-5 NA NA TRBV2 TGTGCCAGCACCCGAGACGGACAAGATCAGCCCCAGCATTTT CASTRDGQDQPQHF
TRBJ2-2 TRBD2 NA TRBV7-8 TGTGCCAGCAGGCGTCCGGGACTAGCCGACACCGGGGAGCTGTTTTTT CASRRPGLADTGELFF
TRBJ1-2 NA once TRBV6-1 TGTGCCAGCAGTGACGCAGGGATGGATGGCTACACCTTC CASSDAGMDGYTF
TRBJ2-1 NA NA TRBV5-1 TGCGCCAGCAGCTTGATGGCTAGCGAGTCGAATGAGCAGTTCTTC CASSLMASESNEQFF
TRBJ1-2 NA NA TRBV5-4 TGTGCCAGCAGCTTGGGATTAGAAGGGGTGGGCTATGGCTACACCTTC CASSLGLEGVGYGYTF
TRBJ1-1 NA NA TRBV9 TGTGCCAGCAGCAGGACAGCCGGGGGGGTGAACACTGAAGCTTTCTTT CASSRTAGGVNTEAFF
TRBJ1-2 TRBD1 once TRBV29-1 TGCAGCGTTGAGGGACAGGGGCCGTCGTTCTATGGCCACACCTTC CSVEGQGPSFYGHTF
TRBJ2-4 TRBD2 NA TRBV30 TGTGCCTGGAGCGAAGGGACTAGCGGGAATCATGGCAAAAACATTCAGTACTTC CAWSEGTSGNHGKNIQYF
TRBJ2-1 NA few TRBV6-5 TGTGCCAGCAGTTATATAGGGAGGGGGGAGCAGTTCTTC CASSYIGRGEQFF
TRBJ2-6 NA NA TRBV19 TGTGCCAGTAGTACCCACGGACGACAGACTGGGGCCAACGTCCTGACTTTC CASSTHGRQTGANVLTF
TRBJ1-1 NA NA TRBV15 TGTGCCACCAGCGCAGACACTGAAGCTTTCTTT CATSADTEAFF
TRBJ1-1 NA NA TRBV5-1 TGCGCCAGCAGCTTGGGACAATTGGACACTGAAGCTTTCTTT CASSLGQLDTEAFF
TRBJ1-1 NA NA TRBV29-1 TGCAGCGTTGATGCCGGGGGGGTGGGTACTGAAGCTTTCTTT CSVDAGGVGTEAFF
TRBJ2-3 TRBD1 once TRBV19 TGTGCCAGTAAGGTCAGGGGGCGAGATACGCAGTATTTT CASKVRGRDTQYF
TRBJ2-1 NA NA TRBV4-2 TGTGCCAGCAGCCAAGAGCAGCGGGCCCTCTCCTACAATGAGCAGTTCTTC CASSQEQRALSYNEQFF
TRBJ1-1 TRBD1 once TRBV6-5 TGTGCCACCCAGGGGGAGGTTGCGTTAGGGACTGAAGCTTTCTTT CATQGEVALGTEAFF
TRBJ1-4 NA NA TRBV6-5 TGTGCCAGCAGTTCTACAGGGAGACGGGAAAAACTGTTTTTT CASSSTGRREKLFF
TRBJ2-7 TRBD2 once TRBV10-3 TGTGCCATCAGTGAGTCAGTGGGAGCGGGGGCCACCTACGAGCAGTACTTC CAISESVGAGATYEQYF
TRBJ1-4 NA NA TRBV28 TGTGCCAGCAGTTTACAGGGAGAAAAACTGTTTTTT CASSLQGEKLFF
TRBJ1-1 NA NA TRBV5-4 TGTGCCAGCAGCATCTCACGCGCCCGGTCGTTT CASSISRARSF
TRBJ1-2 NA NA TRBV19 TGTGCCAGTAGTACCCTCAGACAGCCGGGCTACACCTTC CASSTLRQPGYTF
TRBJ2-5 NA NA TRBV13 TGTGCCAGCAGCCAAGGGGGTCAGGGGAAGGAGACCCAGTACTTC CASSQGGQGKETQYF
TRBJ2-6 NA once TRBV9 TGTGCCAGCAGCGTAGGGTGGAGCTCTGGGGCCAACGTCCTGACTTTC CASSVGWSSGANVLTF
TRBJ1-4 TRBD1 NA TRBV5-5 TGTGCCAGCAGCGAACCGGGACAGGGGTACGAAAAACTGTTTTTT CASSEPGQGYEKLFF
TRBJ1-1 NA NA TRBV6-6 TGTGCCAGCCTTGGGAGGGTTAAGAACACTGAAGCTTTCTTT CASLGRVKNTEAFF
TRBJ2-7 TRBD2 NA TRBV3-1/TRBV3-2 TGTGCCGTATCCGGGACTAGCGGGAGTGGGGGGTACGAGCAGTACTTC CAVSGTSGSGGYEQYF
TRBJ1-2 NA NA TRBV28 TGTGCCAGCAGATCTGCGCCCGGGGATGGGAACTATGGCTACACCTTC CASRSAPGDGNYGYTF
TRBJ1-4 NA NA TRBV2 TGTGCCAGCAGTGACAGGGCCACAACTAATGAAAAACTGTTTTTT CASSDRATTNEKLFF
TRBJ1-6 TRBD1 NA TRBV6-5 TGTGCCAGCATGGAGACAGGGTATTCACCCCTCCACTTT CASMETGYSPLHF
TRBJ1-6 TRBD1 NA TRBV10-3 TGTGCCATCAGTTCAGCGACAGGGAATTCACCCCTCCACTTT CAISSATGNSPLHF
TRBJ1-4 NA NA TRBV6-9 TGTGCCAGCAGTTATCCGGCAGGGCGGGAAAAACTGTTTTTT CASSYPAGREKLFF
TRBJ1-5 NA NA TRBV12-5 TGTGCTAGTGGTTGGGACAAGCATAGCAATCAGCCCCAGCATTTT CASGWDKHSNQPQHF
TRBJ2-1 NA NA TRBV5-1 TGCGCCAGCAGCGGGGGGAGCTCCTACAATGAGCAGTTCTTC CASSGGSSYNEQFF
TRBJ1-1 NA once TRBV3-1/TRBV3-2 TGTGCCAGCAGCCTTGGACAGCAGAACACTGAAGCTTTCTTT CASSLGQQNTEAFF
TRBJ2-1 NA NA TRBV7-3 TGTGCCAGCAGCTTAATGAAGAGCTCCTACAATGAGCAGTTCTTC CASSLMKSSYNEQFF
TRBJ2-5 TRBD2 NA TRBV2 TGTGCCAGCAGGAGGCGGGTGCAGGGAGGGGTCGGGACCCAGTACTTC CASRRRVQGGVGTQYF
TRBJ1-2 TRBD1 few TRBV5-4 TGTGCCAGCAGCTTGAGACAGGGTGATGGTGGCTACACCTTC CASSLRQGDGGYTF
TRBJ1-4 NA NA TRBV5-1 TGCGCCAGCAGGGAACAGGGCGCTAATGAAAAACTGTTTTTT CASREQGANEKLFF
TRBJ2-1 NA NA TRBV15 TGTGCCACCAGCGAGCGAACTACAAGAAATGAGCAGTTCTTC CATSERTTRNEQFF
TRBJ1-3 NA NA TRBV7-2 TGTGCCAGCAGCTTAAGTCCCGCAGGGGTTGGAAACACCATATATTTT CASSLSPAGVGNTIYF
TRBJ1-3 NA NA TRBV6-2/TRBV6-3 TGTGCCAGCAGTTACACAGTAGGAAACACCATATATTTT CASSYTVGNTIYF
TRBJ2-3 NA NA TRBV10-2 TGCGCCAGCATGGACAGCTATGCGCCAGGTACGCAGTATTTT CASMDSYAPGTQYF
TRBJ1-5 NA NA TRBV29-1 TGCAGCTTTAGTTATAGCAATCAGCCCCAGCATTTT CSFSYSNQPQHF
TRBJ2-2 NA once TRBV5-3 TGTGCCAGAAACCTACCGGGGGGCTGCACCGGGGAGCTGTTTTTT CARNLPGGCTGELFF